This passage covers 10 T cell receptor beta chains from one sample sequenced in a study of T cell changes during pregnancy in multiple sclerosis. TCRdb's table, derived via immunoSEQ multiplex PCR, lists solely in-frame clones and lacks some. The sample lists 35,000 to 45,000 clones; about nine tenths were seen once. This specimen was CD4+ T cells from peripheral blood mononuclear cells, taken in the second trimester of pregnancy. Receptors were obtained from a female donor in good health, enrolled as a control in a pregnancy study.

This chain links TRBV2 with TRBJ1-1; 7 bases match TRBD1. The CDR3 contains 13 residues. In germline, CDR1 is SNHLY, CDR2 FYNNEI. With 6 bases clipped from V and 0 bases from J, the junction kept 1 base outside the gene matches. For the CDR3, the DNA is TGTGCCAGCAGAACAGGGGTGAACACTGAAGCTTTCTTT. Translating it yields CASRTGVNTEAFF.

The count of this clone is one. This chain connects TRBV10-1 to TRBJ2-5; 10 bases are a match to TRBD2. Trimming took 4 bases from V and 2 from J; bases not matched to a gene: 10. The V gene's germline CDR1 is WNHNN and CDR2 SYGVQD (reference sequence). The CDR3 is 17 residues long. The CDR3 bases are TGCGCCAGCAGTGGAGCGGGAGGGCCGGGGGGGCAAGAGACCCAGTACTTC. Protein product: CASSGAGGPGGQETQYF.

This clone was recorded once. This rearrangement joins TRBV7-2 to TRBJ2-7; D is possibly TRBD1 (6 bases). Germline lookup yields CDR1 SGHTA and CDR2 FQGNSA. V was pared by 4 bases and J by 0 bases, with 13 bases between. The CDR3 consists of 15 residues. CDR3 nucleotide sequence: TGTGCCAGCAGCTCCACAGGGTGGAGCTCCTACGAGCAGTACTTC. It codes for CASSSTGWSSYEQYF.

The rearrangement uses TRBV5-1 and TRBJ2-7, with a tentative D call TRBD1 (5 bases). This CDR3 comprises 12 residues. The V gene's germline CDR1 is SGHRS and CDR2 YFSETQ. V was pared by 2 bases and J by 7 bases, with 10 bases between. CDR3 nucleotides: TGCGCCAGCAGCTTACAGGCCCGTGAGCAGTACTTC. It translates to CASSLQAREQYF.

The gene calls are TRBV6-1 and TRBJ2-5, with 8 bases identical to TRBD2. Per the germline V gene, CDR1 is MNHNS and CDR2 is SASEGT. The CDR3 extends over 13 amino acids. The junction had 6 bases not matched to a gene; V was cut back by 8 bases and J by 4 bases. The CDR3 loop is CASFPAGAETQYF. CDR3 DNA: TGTGCCAGCTTTCCAGCGGGAGCAGAGACCCAGTACTTC.

Here the CDR3 DNA reads TGTGCCAGCAGCTTAACGGGGACAGATACGCAGTATTTT. This codes for CASSLTGTDTQYF. This chain links TRBV7-2 with TRBJ2-3; a weak D match, TRBD2 (5 bases). Deletions cut 2 bases from V and 3 bases from J, with 6 bases between. Germline V gene data show CDR1 as SGHTA and CDR2 as FQGNSA. The CDR3 consists of 13 residues.

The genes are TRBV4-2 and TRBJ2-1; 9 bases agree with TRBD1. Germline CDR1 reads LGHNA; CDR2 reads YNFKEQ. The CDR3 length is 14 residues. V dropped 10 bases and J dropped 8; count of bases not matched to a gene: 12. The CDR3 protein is CATWTGEPGDEQFF. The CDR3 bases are TGTGCCACTTGGACAGGGGAGCCAGGGGATGAGCAGTTCTTC.

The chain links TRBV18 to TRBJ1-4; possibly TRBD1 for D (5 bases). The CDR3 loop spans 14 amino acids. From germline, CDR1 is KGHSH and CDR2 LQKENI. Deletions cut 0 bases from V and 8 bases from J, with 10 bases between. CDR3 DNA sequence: TGTGCCAGCTCACCACCGGCAGGGCCGGAAAAACTGTTTTTT. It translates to CASSPPAGPEKLFF.

CDR3 in DNA: TGCGCCAGCAGCTTGTCGTTCAATGAGCAGTTCTTC. As protein: CASSLSFNEQFF. The chain uses TRBV5-1 and TRBJ2-1, with D unresolved. The CDR3 loop spans 12 amino acids. Germline loops: CDR1 SGHRS, CDR2 YFSETQ. The germline V and J ends were trimmed by 1 base and 6 bases, with 5 bases remaining between them. The full variable domain, its missing parts supplied by reference TRBV5-1 and TRBJ2-1, is KAGVTQTPRYLIKTRGQQVTLSCSPISGHRSVSWYQQTPGQGLQFLFEYFSETQRNKGNFPGRFSGRQFSNSRSEMNVSTLELGDSALYLCASSLSFNEQFFGPGTRLTVL.

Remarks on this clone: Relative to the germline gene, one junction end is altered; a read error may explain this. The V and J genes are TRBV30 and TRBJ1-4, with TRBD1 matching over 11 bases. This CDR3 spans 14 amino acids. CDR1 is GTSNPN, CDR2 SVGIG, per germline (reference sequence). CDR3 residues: CAWSGTGGNGKLFF. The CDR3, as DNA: TGTGCCTGGAGTGGGACAGGGGGCAATGGAAAACTGTTTTTT.